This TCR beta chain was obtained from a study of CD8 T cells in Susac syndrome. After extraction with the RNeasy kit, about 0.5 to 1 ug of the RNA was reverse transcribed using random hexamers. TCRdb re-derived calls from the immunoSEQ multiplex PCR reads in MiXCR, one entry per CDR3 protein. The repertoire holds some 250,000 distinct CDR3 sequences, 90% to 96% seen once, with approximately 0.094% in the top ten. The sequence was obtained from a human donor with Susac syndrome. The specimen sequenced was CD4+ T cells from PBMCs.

The CDR3 loop is CASSQDMGGANTGELFF. The CDR3 DNA is TGTGCCAGCAGCCAAGACATGGGGGGTGCGAACACCGGGGAGCTGTTTTTT. V is TRBV4-2 and J is TRBJ2-2, with D possibly being TRBD2 (6 bases). Trimming left V 0 bases short and J 0 bases short, with 11 bases between. Looked up from germline, CDR1 is LGHNA and CDR2 is YNFKEQ. The CDR3 has 17 residues.